This T cell receptor (beta chain) was documented in a study of control samples from healthy donors and cancer patients. The CDR3 loop spans 13 amino acids. Trimming cost V 4 bases and J 6 bases, with 9 bases left between them. Germline CDR1 reads LGHDT; CDR2 reads YNNKEL (reference sequence). This table comes from immunoSEQ multiplex PCR, and its TCRdb copy is limited to in-frame clones, with some not included. The repertoire consists of 55,000 to 85,000 clones, with roughly nine tenths occurring once and the leading ten covering approximately 18%. This clone was detected ten times or more. The sequence was obtained from a man in his 60s with lung cancer. The J gene is TRBJ2-2, the V gene TRBV3-1 (or the pseudogene TRBV3-2), with D perhaps being TRBD1 or TRBD2 (6 bases each). Sequencing input: PBMCs. CDR3 amino acids: CASSRRGAGELFF. CDR3 in DNA: TGTGCCAGCAGCCGTAGGGGGGCCGGGGAGCTGTTTTTT.